A single sample is the source of the 25 T cell receptor beta chains below, sequenced in a study of T cells after yellow fever vaccination. TCRdb ran MiXCR on the 5' RACE reads and lists one entry per CDR3 protein. The repertoire holds a few hundred thousand distinct CDR3 sequences, with roughly 6.2% as singletons. The material sequenced was PBMCs, taken 5 days after the yellow fever booster vaccination. The receptors come from a man younger than 40 who received the YFV17D yellow fever vaccine.

This chain joins TRBV12-3 or TRBV12-4 and TRBJ2-7; TRBD2 matches 8 bases. This CDR3 region has 14 residues. Trimming removed 3 bases from V and 3 bases from J; junction bases left unmatched: 4. The DNA of the CDR3 is TGTGCCAGCAGTTTGGGACTAGGGGTCTACGAGCAGTACTTC. It is translated as CASSLGLGVYEQYF.

This clonotype was recorded a few times. The chain links TRBV5-6 to TRBJ1-3; tentative D call: TRBD1 (6 bases). CDR1 is SGHDT, CDR2 YYEEEE, per germline. The V end lost 0 bases, the J end lost 6 bases, and 16 bases lay between the germline ends. The CDR3 has 16 residues. CDR3 in DNA: TGTGCCAGCAGCTTGGCCGAACAGGGCAAGGCAAACACCATATATTTT. Residues: CASSLAEQGKANTIYF.

On this clonotype: The junction shows a germline mismatch at one end, possibly a read error. The chain links TRBV20-1 to TRBJ2-1; 9 bases align to TRBD2. The germline CDR1 and CDR2 sequences are DFQATT and SNEGSKA (reference sequence). CDR3 length: 16 amino acids. The CDR3 reads CCARDFSGSSYNEQFF. CDR3 nucleotides: TGCTGTGCTAGAGATTTTAGCGGGAGCTCCTACAATGAGCAGTTCTTC.

This clonotype was seen at least ten times. This rearrangement joins TRBV6-5 to TRBJ1-1; no clear D. CDR1 is MNHEY and CDR2 is SVGAGI in the germline V gene. Trimming cost V 10 bases and J 8 bases, with 17 bases left between them. This CDR3 region has 12 residues. The CDR3 DNA reads as TGTGCCACCCAGTTACCCAGCGCCGAAGCTTTCTTT. Amino acid sequence: CATQLPSAEAFF.

This clonotype was detected only a few times. This chain connects TRBV6-2 or TRBV6-3 to TRBJ2-5; TRBD2 matches 8 bases. CDR1 and CDR2 (germline): MNHEY, SVGEGT. The J segment lost 1 base and the V segment lost 3 bases, leaving 19 bases of the junction unmatched. The CDR3 length is 20 residues. DNA of the CDR3: TGTGCCAGCAGTTATCTACTAGGGCGGGAGGAGCGTATTGGCCAAGAGACCCAGTACTTC. It specifies CASSYLLGREERIGQETQYF.

This clonotype came up a few times. The rearrangement links TRBV11-1 to TRBJ2-6; 9 bases are a match to TRBD1. The CDR3 extends over 19 amino acids. Germline values: CDR1 SGHAT, CDR2 FQDESV (reference sequence). J lost 1 base, V lost 5 bases, and 12 bases had no gene match. CDR3 sequence reads: CASSGGSTGGPSGANVLTF. CDR3 sequence (DNA): TGTGCCAGCAGCGGGGGGTCGACAGGGGGACCTTCTGGGGCCAACGTCCTGACTTTC. Together with reference TRBV11-1 and TRBJ2-6, the CDR3 gives the full variable domain: EAEVAQSPRYKITEKSQAVAFWCDPISGHATLYWYRQILGQGPELLVQFQDESVVDDSQLPKDRFSAERLKGVDSTLKIQPAELGDSAMYLCASSGGSTGGPSGANVLTFGAGSRLTVL.

This clonotype was observed many times. The chain couples TRBV15 to TRBJ1-4, with D uncertain. CDR3 length: 14 residues. Germline V gene data show CDR1 as LNHNV and CDR2 as YYDKDF (reference sequence). V lost 6 bases and J 2 bases, leaving 10 bases between the germline ends. This chain's CDR3 is CATRQLRTNEKLFF. CDR3 DNA: TGTGCCACCAGACAACTACGGACTAATGAAAAACTGTTTTTT.

This clonotype came up many times. The V gene is TRBV5-6, the J gene TRBJ2-7; D is unclear. CDR1 and CDR2 from the germline V gene are SGHDT and YYEEEE. Trimming removed 0 bases from V and 5 bases from J, with 12 bases in between. The CDR3 covers 14 residues. CDR3 sequence: CASSLGLGSDEQYF. The CDR3 coding sequence is TGTGCCAGCAGCTTGGGTCTGGGTTCCGACGAGCAGTACTTC.

The V call is TRBV7-2, the J call TRBJ2-1; no reliable D call. The V end lost 8 bases, the J end lost 3 bases, and 11 bases lay between the germline ends. The CDR3 is 13 residues long. Germline CDR1 reads SGHTA; CDR2 reads FQGNSA. Written as DNA, the CDR3 is TGTGCCAGCGGGCCTTTAAGCTACAATGAGCAGTTCTTC. This translates into CASGPLSYNEQFF.

This clonotype was seen more than once but under ten times. The rearrangement links TRBV25-1 to TRBJ2-7; 11 bases are shared with TRBD2. Germline V lookup: CDR1 MGHDK, CDR2 SYGVNS. The CDR3 length is 15 residues. After removal of 3 bases from V and 3 bases from J, the junction contained 4 bases not matched to a gene. The CDR3 DNA is TGTGCCAGCAGTGACCCGGGACTAGCGGTCTACGAGCAGTACTTC. This sequence encodes CASSDPGLAVYEQYF.

V gene TRBV6-1 combines with J gene TRBJ1-6; 8 bases match TRBD1. This CDR3 has 16 amino acids. Germline CDR1 and CDR2: MNHNS and SASEGT. V trimming: 6 bases; J trimming: 7 bases; junction bases outside the gene matches: 11. In nucleotides, the CDR3 is TGTGCCAGCAGCCTCCCACAGGGGGTCGGAAATTCACCCCTCCACTTT. Encoded protein: CASSLPQGVGNSPLHF.

This clonotype appeared many times. The rearrangement links TRBV7-3 to TRBJ2-7, with 8 bases fitting TRBD2. V shed 0 bases and J 3 bases; nucleotides not matched to a gene: 1. This CDR3 spans 14 amino acids. CDR1 and CDR2 (germline): SGHTA, FQGTGA. This CDR3 reads CASSLTGRGYEQYF. CDR3 sequence (DNA): TGTGCCAGCAGCTTAACCGGGAGGGGCTACGAGCAGTACTTC.

This chain connects TRBV29-1 to TRBJ2-3; D is unresolved. Trimming removed 3 bases from V and 2 bases from J, with 9 bases in between. From germline, CDR1 is SQVTM and CDR2 ANQGSEA. This CDR3 region has 13 residues. The CDR3 sequence: CSVDPSFTDTQYF. CDR3 in DNA: TGCAGCGTTGACCCCTCCTTCACAGATACGCAGTATTTT.

CDR3 region: CASITGATGELFF. The CDR3 DNA sequence: TGTGCCAGCATTACAGGGGCGACCGGGGAGCTGTTTTTT. The chain carries TRBV7-9 and TRBJ2-2, with 7 nucleotides matching TRBD1. The V segment lost 7 bases and the J segment 5 bases; nucleotides outside the gene matches: 4. The CDR3 is 13 amino acids. Germline-derived CDR1 and CDR2 are SEHNR and FQNEAQ (reference sequence).

In its sample, this clonotype was seen many times. The J gene is TRBJ2-3, the V gene TRBV5-5, with D possibly being TRBD1 (5 bases). Germline V gene sequence: CDR1 SGHKS, CDR2 YYEKEE (reference sequence). The CDR3 loop spans 15 amino acids. Between the trimmed V and J ends, which lost 1 base and 4 bases, there was a span of 13 bases. CDR3 sequence: CASSLFSGWSDTQYF. Written as DNA, the CDR3 is TGTGCCAGCAGCTTGTTTTCAGGGTGGTCAGATACGCAGTATTTT.

This clonotype was detected many times. This rearrangement joins TRBV20-1 to TRBJ2-5; no firm D call. Trimming cost V 2 bases and J 2 bases, with 15 bases left between them. CDR1 DFQATT and CDR2 SNEGSKA come from the germline V gene (reference sequence). The CDR3 extends over 15 amino acids. The CDR3 spells CSARHASDVQETQYF. The CDR3 DNA reads as TGCAGTGCTAGACACGCCTCCGATGTTCAAGAGACCCAGTACTTC.

This clonotype was detected only a few times. The rearrangement joins TRBV3-1 to TRBJ2-7, with D perhaps matching TRBD2 (5 bases). The CDR3 sequence is 15 residues long. Germline CDR1 is LGHDT and CDR2 is YNNKEL (reference sequence). Deletions cut 4 bases from V and 0 bases from J, with 13 bases between. The CDR3 region is CASSLSAAGSYEQYF. CDR3 bases: TGTGCCAGCAGCCTCTCGGCGGCGGGCTCCTACGAGCAGTACTTC.

The chain links TRBV7-2 to TRBJ2-7; maybe TRBD2 (6 bases). V was trimmed by 6 bases and J by 0 bases, leaving 15 bases between them. Germline V gene lookup returns CDR1 SGHTA and CDR2 FQGNSA. The CDR3 runs to 15 residues. CDR3 region: CASSPGGGSSYEQYF. CDR3 nucleotides: TGTGCCAGCAGTCCCGGGGGAGGTAGCTCCTACGAGCAGTACTTC.

At least ten counts were recorded for this clonotype. The rearrangement uses TRBV6-1 and TRBJ1-1; D might be TRBD1 (5 bases). The germline gives CDR1 MNHNS, CDR2 SASEGT. With 7 bases removed from V and 1 base from J, the gap between germline ends came to 19 bases. CDR3 length: 16 residues. Written as DNA, the CDR3 is TGTGCCAGCACGGGGGAGGAGGTTCGCGGGAACACTGAAGCTTTCTTT. The encoded protein is CASTGEEVRGNTEAFF.

This clonotype was counted between two and nine times. The chain is built from TRBV5-1 and TRBJ2-3; 9 bases are a match to TRBD2. The CDR3 covers 14 residues. The germline V gene has CDR1 SGHRS and CDR2 YFSETQ. V lost 4 bases to trimming and J lost 6 bases; unmatched junction nucleotides: 6. CDR3 DNA: TGCGCCAGCAGCCCGCAGACTAGCGGCGATACGCAGTATTTT. Translated: CASSPQTSGDTQYF.

This clonotype was seen ten or more times. The genes are TRBV9 and TRBJ2-5; the match to TRBD1 covers 10 bases. Germline trimming cut 2 bases from V and 3 bases from J; bases unmatched to any gene: 4. The CDR3 has 15 amino acids. Germline CDR1 and CDR2: SGDLS and YYNGEE. CDR3 DNA: TGTGCCAGCAGCGTCCGGACAGGGGGTGAAGAGACCCAGTACTTC. Its translation is CASSVRTGGEETQYF.

This clonotype was detected only a few times. This sequence joins TRBV6-5 and TRBJ1-1, with TRBD1 matching 7 bases. Germline trimming cut 6 bases from V and 1 base from J; bases unmatched to any gene: 5. The CDR3 runs 14 residues. CDR1 MNHEY and CDR2 SVGAGI come from the germline V gene. In nucleotides, the CDR3 is TGTGCCAGCAGATACAGGGGTCGGAACACTGAAGCTTTCTTT. It encodes CASRYRGRNTEAFF.

This clonotype was counted a few times. The rearrangement links TRBV4-3 to TRBJ1-5; no clear D. Trimming took 0 bases from V and 7 from J, leaving 13 bases between them. CDR3 length: 15 residues. Looked up from germline, CDR1 is LGHNA and CDR2 is YSLEER. Here the CDR3 reads CASSQDGGPSQPQHF. The CDR3 DNA reads TGCGCCAGCAGCCAAGACGGTGGGCCCTCCCAGCCCCAGCATTTT.

This clonotype was found many times. This chain links TRBV2 with TRBJ2-6; D uncertain. CDR1 is SNHLY, CDR2 FYNNEI, per germline. CDR3 length: 16 amino acids. Between the trimmed V and J ends, which lost 7 bases and 0 bases, there was a span of 13 bases. The CDR3 DNA reads TGTGCCAGCATGACTCAACTTCTCTCTGGGGCCAACGTCCTGACTTTC. This translates into CASMTQLLSGANVLTF.

This chain connects TRBV6-1 to TRBJ2-7, with no clear D. The CDR3 runs to 15 residues. V gave up 5 bases and J gave up 2 bases, with 16 bases separating them. Germline CDR1 and CDR2: MNHNS and SASEGT. CDR3: CASSIGSDGPYEQYF. CDR3 bases: TGTGCCAGCAGTATTGGGTCGGATGGACCCTACGAGCAGTACTTC.